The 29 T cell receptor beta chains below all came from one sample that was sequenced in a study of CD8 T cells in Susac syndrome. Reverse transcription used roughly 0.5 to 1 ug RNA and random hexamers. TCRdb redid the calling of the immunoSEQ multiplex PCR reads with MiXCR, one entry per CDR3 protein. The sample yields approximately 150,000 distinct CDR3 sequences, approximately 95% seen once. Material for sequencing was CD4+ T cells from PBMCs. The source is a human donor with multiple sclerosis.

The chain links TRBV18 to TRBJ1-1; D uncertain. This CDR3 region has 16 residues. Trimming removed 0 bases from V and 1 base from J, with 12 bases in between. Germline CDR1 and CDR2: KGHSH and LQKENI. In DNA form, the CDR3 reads TGTGCCAGCTCACCACCGAATCCACAGACGAACACTGAAGCTTTCTTT. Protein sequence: CASSPPNPQTNTEAFF.

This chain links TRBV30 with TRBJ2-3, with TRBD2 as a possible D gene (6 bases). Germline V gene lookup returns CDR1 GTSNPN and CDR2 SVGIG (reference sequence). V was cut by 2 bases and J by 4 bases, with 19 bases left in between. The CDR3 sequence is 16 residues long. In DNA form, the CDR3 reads TGTGCCTGGAGTTCCGGGACTCCAGTGTTTGCAGATACGCAGTATTTT. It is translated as CAWSSGTPVFADTQYF.

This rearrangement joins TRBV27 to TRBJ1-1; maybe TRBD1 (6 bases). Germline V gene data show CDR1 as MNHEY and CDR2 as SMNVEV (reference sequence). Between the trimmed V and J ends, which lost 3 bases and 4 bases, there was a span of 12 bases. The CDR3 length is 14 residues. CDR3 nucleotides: TGTGCCAGCAGTTTGAACAGGGTAGCCACTGAAGCTTTCTTT. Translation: CASSLNRVATEAFF.

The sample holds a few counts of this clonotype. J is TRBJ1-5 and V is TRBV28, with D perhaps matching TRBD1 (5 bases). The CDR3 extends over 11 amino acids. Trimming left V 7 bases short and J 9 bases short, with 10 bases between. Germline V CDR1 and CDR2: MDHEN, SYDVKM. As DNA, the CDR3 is TGTGCCAGCACCTATCAGGGGCCCCAGCATTTT. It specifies CASTYQGPQHF.

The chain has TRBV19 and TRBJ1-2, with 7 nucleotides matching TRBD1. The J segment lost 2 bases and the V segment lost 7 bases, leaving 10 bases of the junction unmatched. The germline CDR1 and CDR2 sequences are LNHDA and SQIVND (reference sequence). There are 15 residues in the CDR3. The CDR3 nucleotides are TGTGCCAGTATCCTCCGGACAGGCGAGAACTATGGCTACACCTTC. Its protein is CASILRTGENYGYTF.

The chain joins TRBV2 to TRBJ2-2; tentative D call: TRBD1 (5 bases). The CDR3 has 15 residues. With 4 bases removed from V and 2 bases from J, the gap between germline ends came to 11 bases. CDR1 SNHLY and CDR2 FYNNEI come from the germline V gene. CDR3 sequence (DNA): TGTGCCAGCAGTGTGTCACAGGTTAACACCGGGGAGCTGTTTTTT. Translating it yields CASSVSQVNTGELFF.

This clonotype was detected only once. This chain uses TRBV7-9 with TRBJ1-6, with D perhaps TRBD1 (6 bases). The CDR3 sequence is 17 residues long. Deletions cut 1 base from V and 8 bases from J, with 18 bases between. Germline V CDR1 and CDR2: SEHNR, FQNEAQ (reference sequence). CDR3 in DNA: TGTGCCAGCAGCTTAGGTACCCGGACAGAGACTTATTCACCCCTCCACTTT. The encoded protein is CASSLGTRTETYSPLHF.

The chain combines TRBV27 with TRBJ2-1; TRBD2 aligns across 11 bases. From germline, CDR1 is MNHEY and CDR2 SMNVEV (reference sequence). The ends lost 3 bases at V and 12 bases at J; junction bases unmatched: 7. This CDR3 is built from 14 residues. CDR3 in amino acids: CASSLTRLAGWQFF. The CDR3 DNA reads TGTGCCAGCAGTTTGACGCGACTAGCGGGATGGCAGTTCTTC.

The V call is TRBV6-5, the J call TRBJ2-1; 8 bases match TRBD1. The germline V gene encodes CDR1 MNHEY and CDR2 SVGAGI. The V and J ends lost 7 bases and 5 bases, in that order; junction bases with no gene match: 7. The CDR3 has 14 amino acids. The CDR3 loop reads CASTPGTGNNEQFF. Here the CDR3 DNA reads TGTGCCAGCACCCCCGGGACAGGAAACAATGAGCAGTTCTTC.

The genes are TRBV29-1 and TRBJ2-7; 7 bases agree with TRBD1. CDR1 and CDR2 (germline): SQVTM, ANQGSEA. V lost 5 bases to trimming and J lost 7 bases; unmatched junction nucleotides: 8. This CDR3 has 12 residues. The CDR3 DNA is TGCAGCGTTTCACAGGGGTTGCGGGAGCAGTACTTC. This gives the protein CSVSQGLREQYF.

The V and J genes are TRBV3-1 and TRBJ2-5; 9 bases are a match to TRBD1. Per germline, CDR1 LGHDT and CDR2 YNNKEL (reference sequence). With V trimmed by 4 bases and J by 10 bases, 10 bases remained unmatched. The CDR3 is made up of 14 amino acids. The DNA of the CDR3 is TGTGCCAGCAGCCCCTCGGGACAGGGAGGTCTCCAGTACTTC. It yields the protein CASSPSGQGGLQYF.

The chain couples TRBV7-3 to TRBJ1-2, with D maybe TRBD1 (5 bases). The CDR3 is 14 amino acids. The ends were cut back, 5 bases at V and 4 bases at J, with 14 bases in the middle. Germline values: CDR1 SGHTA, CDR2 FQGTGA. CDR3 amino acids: CASSPSQGSYGYTF. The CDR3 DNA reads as TGTGCCAGCAGCCCCTCCCAGGGAAGCTATGGCTACACCTTC.

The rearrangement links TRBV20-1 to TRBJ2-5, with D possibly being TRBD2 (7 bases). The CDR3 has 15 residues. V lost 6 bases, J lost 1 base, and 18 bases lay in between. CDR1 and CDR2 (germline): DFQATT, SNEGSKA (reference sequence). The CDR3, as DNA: TGCAGTGCGGGACAAAGCGGGGCGGCCCAAGAGACCCAGTACTTC. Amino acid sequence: CSAGQSGAAQETQYF.

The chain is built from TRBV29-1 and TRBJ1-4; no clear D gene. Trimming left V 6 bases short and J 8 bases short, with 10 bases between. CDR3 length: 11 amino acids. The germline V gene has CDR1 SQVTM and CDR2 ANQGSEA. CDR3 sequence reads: CSVSIGEKLFF. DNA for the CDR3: TGCAGCGTCTCTATCGGGGAAAAACTGTTTTTT.

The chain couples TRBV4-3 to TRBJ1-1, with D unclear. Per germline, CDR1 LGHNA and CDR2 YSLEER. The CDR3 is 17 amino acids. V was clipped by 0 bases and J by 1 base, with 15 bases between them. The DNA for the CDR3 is TGCGCCAGCAGCCAAGATCTCTCTATCGGCCGGAACACTGAAGCTTTCTTT. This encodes CASSQDLSIGRNTEAFF.

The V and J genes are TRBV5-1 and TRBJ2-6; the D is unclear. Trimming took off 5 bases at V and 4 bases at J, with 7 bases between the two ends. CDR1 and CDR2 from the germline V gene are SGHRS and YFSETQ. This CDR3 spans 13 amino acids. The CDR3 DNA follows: TGCGCCAGCAGTCCCGACGGGGCCAACGTCCTGACTTTC. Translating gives CASSPDGANVLTF. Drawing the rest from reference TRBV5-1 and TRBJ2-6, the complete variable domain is KAGVTQTPRYLIKTRGQQVTLSCSPISGHRSVSWYQQTPGQGLQFLFEYFSETQRNKGNFPGRFSGRQFSNSRSEMNVSTLELGDSALYLCASSPDGANVLTFGAGSRLTVL.

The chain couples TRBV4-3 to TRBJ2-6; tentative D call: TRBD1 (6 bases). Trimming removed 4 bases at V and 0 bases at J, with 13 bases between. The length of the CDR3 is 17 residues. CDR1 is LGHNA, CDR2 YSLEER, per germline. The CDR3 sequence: CASSPTGPFSGANVLTF. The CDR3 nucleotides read TGCGCCAGCAGCCCGACAGGCCCCTTCTCTGGGGCCAACGTCCTGACTTTC.

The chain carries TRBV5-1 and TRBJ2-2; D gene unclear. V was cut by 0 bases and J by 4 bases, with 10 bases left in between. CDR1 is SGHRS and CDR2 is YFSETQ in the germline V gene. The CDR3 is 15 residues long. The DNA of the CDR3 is TGCGCCAGCAGCTTGGGAGGCGGAATCACCGGGGAGCTGTTTTTT. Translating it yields CASSLGGGITGELFF.

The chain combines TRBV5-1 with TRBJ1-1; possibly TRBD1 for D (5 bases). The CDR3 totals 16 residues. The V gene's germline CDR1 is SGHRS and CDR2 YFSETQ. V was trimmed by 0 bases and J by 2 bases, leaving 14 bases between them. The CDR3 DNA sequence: TGCGCCAGCAGCTTGGGGGTGGGGGTTATCAACACTGAAGCTTTCTTT. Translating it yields CASSLGVGVINTEAFF.

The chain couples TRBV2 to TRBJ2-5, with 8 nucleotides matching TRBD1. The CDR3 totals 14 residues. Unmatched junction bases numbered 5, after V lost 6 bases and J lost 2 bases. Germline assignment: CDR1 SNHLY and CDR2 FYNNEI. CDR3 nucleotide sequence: TGTGCCAGCAGGATAGACAGGGGTCAAGAGACCCAGTACTTC. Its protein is CASRIDRGQETQYF.

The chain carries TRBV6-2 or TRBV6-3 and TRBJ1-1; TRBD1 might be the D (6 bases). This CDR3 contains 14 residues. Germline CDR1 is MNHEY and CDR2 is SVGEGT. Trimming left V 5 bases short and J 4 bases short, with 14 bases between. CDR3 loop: CASSPQGSSTEAFF. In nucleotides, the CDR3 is TGTGCCAGCAGTCCGCAGGGGTCCAGCACTGAAGCTTTCTTT.

The chain's CDR3 is CASSPRGNIQYF. As DNA, the CDR3 is TGTGCCAGCTCACCCCGAGGAAACATTCAGTACTTC. V and J are TRBV18 and TRBJ2-4; D unresolved. Germline V CDR1 and CDR2: KGHSH, LQKENI. With 3 bases removed from V and 6 bases from J, the gap between germline ends came to 6 bases. The CDR3 sequence is 12 residues long.

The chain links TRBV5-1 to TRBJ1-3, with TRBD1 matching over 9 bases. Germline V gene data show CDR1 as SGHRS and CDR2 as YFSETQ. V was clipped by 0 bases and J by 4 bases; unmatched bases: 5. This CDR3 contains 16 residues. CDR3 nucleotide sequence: TGCGCCAGCAGCTTGGAAGGACAGGGGACCGGAAACACCATATATTTT. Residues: CASSLEGQGTGNTIYF. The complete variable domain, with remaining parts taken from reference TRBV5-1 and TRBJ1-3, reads KAGVTQTPRYLIKTRGQQVTLSCSPISGHRSVSWYQQTPGQGLQFLFEYFSETQRNKGNFPGRFSGRQFSNSRSEMNVSTLELGDSALYLCASSLEGQGTGNTIYFGEGSWLTVV.

DNA of the CDR3: TGTGCCAGCAGTACCGATATAATGAACACTGAAGCTTTCTTT. Encoded protein: CASSTDIMNTEAFF. The rearrangement links TRBV6-1 to TRBJ1-1, with D hard to call. Germline CDR1 and CDR2: MNHNS and SASEGT. V lost 5 bases and J lost 0, with 10 bases in between. This CDR3 spans 14 amino acids.

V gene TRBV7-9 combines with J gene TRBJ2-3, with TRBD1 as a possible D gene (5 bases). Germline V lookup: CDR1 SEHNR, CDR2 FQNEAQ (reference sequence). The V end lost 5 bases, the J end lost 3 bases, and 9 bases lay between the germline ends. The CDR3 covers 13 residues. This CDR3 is CASSTQGTDTQYF. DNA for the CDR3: TGTGCCAGCAGCACCCAGGGAACAGATACGCAGTATTTT.

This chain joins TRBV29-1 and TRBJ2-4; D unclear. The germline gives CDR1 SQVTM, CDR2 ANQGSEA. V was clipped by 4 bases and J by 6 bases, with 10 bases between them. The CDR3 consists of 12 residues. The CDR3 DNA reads TGCAGCGTTGTGATGGGTTTAAACATTCAGTACTTC. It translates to CSVVMGLNIQYF.

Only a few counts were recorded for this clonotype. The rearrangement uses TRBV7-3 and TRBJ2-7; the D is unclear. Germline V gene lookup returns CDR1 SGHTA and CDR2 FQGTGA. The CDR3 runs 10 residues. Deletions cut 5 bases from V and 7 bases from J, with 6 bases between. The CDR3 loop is CASSLGEQYF. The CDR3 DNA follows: TGTGCCAGCAGCCTTGGGGAGCAGTACTTC.

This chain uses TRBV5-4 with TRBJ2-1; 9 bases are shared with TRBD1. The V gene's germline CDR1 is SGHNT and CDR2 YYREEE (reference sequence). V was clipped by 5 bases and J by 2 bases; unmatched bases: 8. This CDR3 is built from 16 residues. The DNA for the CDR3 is TGTGCCAGCAGTTTAAACAGGGGGCTGGCCTACAATGAGCAGTTCTTC. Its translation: CASSLNRGLAYNEQFF.

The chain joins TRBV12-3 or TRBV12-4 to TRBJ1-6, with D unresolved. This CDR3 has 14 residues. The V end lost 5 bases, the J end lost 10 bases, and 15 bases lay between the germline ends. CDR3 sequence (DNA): TGTGCCAGCAGTCCCCGGGTAGGGCGATCACCCCTCCACTTT. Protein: CASSPRVGRSPLHF.